This paragraph reports one T cell receptor beta chain. Antigen: not known. These data originate in a study of B cell selection in AIRE deficiency. Conventional CD4 T cells were sorted as CD4+CD127+ cells. Trimming stripped 2 bases from V and 10 bases from J, with 9 bases between. Germline CDR1 reads MNHNY; CDR2 reads SVGAGI (reference sequence). CDR3 length: 12 residues. Findings and limits, study-wide: Patient Tconv cells held 25% to 35% of Treg sequences shared by healthy donors.

The table came from immunoSEQ multiplex PCR; TCRdb's copy has only in-frame clones and leaves some out. The sample contains 20,000 to 25,000 clones, around 97% of which appear only once. The TCR comes from a human donor with AIRE deficiency. The chain uses TRBV6-6 and TRBJ2-1; D is unresolved. Sample: conventional CD4+ T cells sorted from PBMCs. CDR3: CASSYNINEQFF. The CDR3 nucleotides read TGTGCCAGCAGTTACAATATCAACGAGCAGTTCTTC.